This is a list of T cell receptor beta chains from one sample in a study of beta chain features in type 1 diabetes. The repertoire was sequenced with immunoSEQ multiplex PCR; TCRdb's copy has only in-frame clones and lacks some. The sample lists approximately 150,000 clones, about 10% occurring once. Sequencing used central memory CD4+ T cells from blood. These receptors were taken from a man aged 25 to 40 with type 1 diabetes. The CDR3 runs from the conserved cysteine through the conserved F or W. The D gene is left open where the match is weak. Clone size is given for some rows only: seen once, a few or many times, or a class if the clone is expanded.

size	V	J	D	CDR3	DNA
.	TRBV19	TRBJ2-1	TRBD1	CASSIRDRVDNEQFF	TGTGCCAGTAGTATCCGGGACAGGGTTGACAATGAGCAGTTCTTC
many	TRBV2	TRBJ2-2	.	CASSEGGGANTGELFF	TGTGCCAGCAGTGAAGGGGGGGGCGCGAACACCGGGGAGCTGTTTTTT
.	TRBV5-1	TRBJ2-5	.	CASSLYDKETQYF	TGCGCCAGCAGCTTGTACGACAAAGAGACCCAGTACTTC
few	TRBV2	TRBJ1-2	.	CASSESVYYGYTF	TGTGCCAGCAGTGAATCGGTATACTATGGCTACACCTTC
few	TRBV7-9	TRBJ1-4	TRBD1	CASSPQTGGDYLFEKLFF	TGTGCCAGCAGCCCTCAAACAGGGGGCGATTACCTATTTGAAAAACTGTTTTTT
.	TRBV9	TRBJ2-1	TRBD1	CASSPPGGQFYNEQFF	TGTGCCAGCAGCCCGCCTGGGGGACAGTTCTACAATGAGCAGTTCTTC
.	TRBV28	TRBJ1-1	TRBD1	CASSLYRGMNTEAFF	TGTGCCAGCAGTTTATACAGGGGAATGAACACTGAAGCTTTCTTT
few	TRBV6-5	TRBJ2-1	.	CASSYPAAGKQFF	TGTGCCAGCAGTTACCCGGCGGCAGGGAAGCAGTTCTTC
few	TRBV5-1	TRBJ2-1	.	CASSQDWQYNEQFF	TGCGCCAGCAGCCAAGATTGGCAGTACAATGAGCAGTTCTTC
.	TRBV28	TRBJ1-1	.	CASSPPNRVSTEAFF	TGTGCCAGCAGTCCACCAAACAGGGTGAGCACTGAAGCTTTCTTT
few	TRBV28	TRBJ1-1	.	CASRYRPNTEAFF	TGTGCCAGCAGGTACAGGCCGAACACTGAAGCTTTCTTT
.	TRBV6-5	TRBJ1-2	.	CASSYSGNYGYTF	TGTGCCAGCAGTTACTCCGGGAACTATGGCTACACCTTC
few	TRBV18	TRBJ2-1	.	CASSLSSDYNEQFF	TGTGCCAGCTCACTTTCTAGTGACTACAATGAGCAGTTCTTC
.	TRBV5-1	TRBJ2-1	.	CASSLENSVRFF	TGCGCCAGCAGCTTGGAAAATTCGGTCCGTTTCTTC
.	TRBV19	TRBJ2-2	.	CASSVLPGAGTGELFF	TGTGCCAGTAGTGTCCTTCCGGGAGCAGGCACCGGGGAGCTGTTTTTT
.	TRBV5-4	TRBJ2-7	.	CASSLAAGESSEQYF	TGTGCCAGCAGCTTGGCCGCAGGGGAGAGCAGCGAGCAGTACTTC
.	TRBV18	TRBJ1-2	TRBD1	CASGQGDYGYTF	TGTGCCAGCGGACAGGGGGACTATGGCTACACCTTC
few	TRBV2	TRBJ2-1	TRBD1	CASSDPRGDRVGNEQFF	TGTGCCAGCAGTGACCCTCGCGGGGACAGGGTAGGCAATGAGCAGTTCTTC
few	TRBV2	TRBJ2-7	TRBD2	CASSATSGSYEQYF	TGTGCCAGCAGCGCCACTAGCGGGAGCTACGAGCAGTACTTC
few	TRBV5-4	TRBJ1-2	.	CASSLDYSEGYTF	TGTGCCAGCAGCTTAGACTATTCAGAAGGCTACACCTTC
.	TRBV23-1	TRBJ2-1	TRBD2	CASSQVIAGSSYNEQFF	TGCGCCAGCAGCCAAGTGATAGCGGGGAGCTCCTACAATGAGCAGTTCTTC
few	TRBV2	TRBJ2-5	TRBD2	CASSELGTSGETQYF	TGTGCCAGCAGTGAATTGGGGACTAGCGGAGAGACCCAGTACTTC
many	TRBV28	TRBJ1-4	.	CASSLWRDFATNEKLFF	TGTGCCAGCAGTTTATGGCGGGACTTCGCAACTAATGAAAAACTGTTTTTT
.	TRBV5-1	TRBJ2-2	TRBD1	CASSLGRRTGGDTGELFF	TGCGCCAGCAGCTTGGGCCGGCGGACAGGGGGCGACACCGGGGAGCTGTTTTTT
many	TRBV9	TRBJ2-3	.	CASSASARGRTDTQYF	TGTGCCAGCAGCGCCTCCGCTAGAGGTAGAACAGATACGCAGTATTTT
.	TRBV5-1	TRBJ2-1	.	CASSSSWGGANEQFF	TGCGCCAGCAGCTCGTCTTGGGGGGGGGCTAATGAGCAGTTCTTC
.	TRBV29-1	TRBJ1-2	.	CSVIRGADYGYTF	TGCAGCGTCATTAGGGGCGCGGACTATGGCTACACCTTC
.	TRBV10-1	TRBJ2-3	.	CASSPRSSDTQYF	TGCGCCAGCAGTCCGAGGAGTTCAGATACGCAGTATTTT
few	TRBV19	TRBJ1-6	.	CASSWGGGSPLHF	TGTGCCAGTAGCTGGGGCGGCGGATCACCCCTCCACTTT
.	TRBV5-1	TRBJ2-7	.	CASSRTVLFSYEQYF	TGCGCCAGCAGCCGGACAGTCCTTTTCTCCTACGAGCAGTACTTC
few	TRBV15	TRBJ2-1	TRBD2	CATSRDNGPGTSSFNEQFF	TGTGCCACCAGCAGAGATAACGGACCCGGGACTAGTTCCTTCAATGAGCAGTTCTTC
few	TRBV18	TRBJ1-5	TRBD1	CASSPAGDRVGQPQHF	TGTGCCAGCTCACCGGCCGGGGACAGGGTGGGACAGCCCCAGCATTTT
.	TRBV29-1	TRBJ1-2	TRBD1	CSALDRGHFYGYTF	TGCAGCGCCTTGGACAGGGGGCACTTCTATGGCTACACCTTC
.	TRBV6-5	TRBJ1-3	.	CASTHLSSGNTIYF	TGTGCCAGCACCCACCTGAGCTCTGGAAACACCATATATTTT
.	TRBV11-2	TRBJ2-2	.	CASSLYVLGELFF	TGTGCCAGCAGCTTGTATGTCCTCGGGGAGCTGTTTTTT
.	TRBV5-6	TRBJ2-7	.	CASNRQQAYEQYF	TGTGCCAGTAATCGACAGCAGGCCTACGAGCAGTACTTC
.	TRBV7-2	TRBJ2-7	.	CASSFLREGEQYF	TGTGCCAGCAGCTTCCTACGTGAGGGCGAGCAGTACTTC
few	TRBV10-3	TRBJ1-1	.	CAITDPGRTEAFF	TGTGCCATCACCGACCCAGGAAGGACTGAAGCTTTCTTT
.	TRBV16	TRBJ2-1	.	CASSQGDSEPFF	TGTGCCAGCAGCCAAGGGGACTCTGAACCGTTCTTC
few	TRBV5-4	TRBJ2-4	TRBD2	CASSLEAGGKNIQYF	TGTGCCAGCAGCTTGGAGGCGGGGGGCAAAAACATTCAGTACTTC
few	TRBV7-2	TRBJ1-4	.	CASSIPAGGLFF	TGTGCCAGCAGCATCCCAGCCGGAGGACTGTTTTTT
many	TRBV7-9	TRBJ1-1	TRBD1	CASSLWTGNTEAFF	TGTGCCAGCAGCCTTTGGACAGGGAACACTGAAGCTTTCTTT
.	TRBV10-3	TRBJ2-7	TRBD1	CAISARDSSYEQYF	TGTGCCATCAGTGCCCGGGACAGTTCCTACGAGCAGTACTTC
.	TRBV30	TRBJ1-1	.	CAWSDLEEDEAFF	TGTGCCTGGAGTGATCTGGAGGAGGATGAAGCTTTCTTT
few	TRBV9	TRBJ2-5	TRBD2	CASSVGLSAGVLQETQYF	TGTGCCAGCAGCGTGGGACTCAGCGCGGGGGTCCTCCAAGAGACCCAGTACTTC
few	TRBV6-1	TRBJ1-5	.	CASSGGSGGNQPQHF	TGTGCCAGCAGTGGCGGGTCGGGGGGCAATCAGCCCCAGCATTTT
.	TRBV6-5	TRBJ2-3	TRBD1	CASKGAGTDTQYF	TGTGCCAGCAAGGGGGCGGGCACAGATACGCAGTATTTT
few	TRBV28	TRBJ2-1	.	CASSPGTPGGEQFF	TGTGCCAGCAGTCCCGGGACACCTGGGGGTGAGCAGTTCTTC
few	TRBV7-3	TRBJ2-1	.	CASSAGGDEQFF	TGTGCCAGCAGCGCTGGAGGCGATGAGCAGTTCTTC
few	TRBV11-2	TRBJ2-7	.	CASSLYLGAAYEQYF	TGTGCCAGCAGTCTTTATTTGGGAGCGGCCTACGAGCAGTACTTC
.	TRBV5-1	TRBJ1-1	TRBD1	CASSTTGGGEAFF	TGCGCCAGCAGCACGACAGGGGGGGGTGAAGCTTTCTTT
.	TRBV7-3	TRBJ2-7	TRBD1	CASSGGQGPSYEQYF	TGTGCCAGCAGCGGGGGACAGGGACCTTCCTACGAGCAGTACTTC
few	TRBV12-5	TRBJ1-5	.	CASGRDIGDQPQHF	TGTGCTAGTGGCAGGGATATAGGGGATCAGCCCCAGCATTTT
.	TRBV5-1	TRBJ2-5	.	CATRAQGQRGETQYF	TGCGCCACCAGGGCACAGGGTCAGCGTGGGGAGACCCAGTACTTC
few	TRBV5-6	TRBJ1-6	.	CASSLVAGAYNSPLHF	TGTGCCAGCAGCTTGGTAGCCGGGGCCTATAATTCACCCCTCCACTTT
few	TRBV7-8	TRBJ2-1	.	CASSLDKYNEQFF	TGTGCCAGCAGCCTTGACAAATACAATGAGCAGTTCTTC
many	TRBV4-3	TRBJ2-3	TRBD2	CASSQEIPVVGRGADTQYF	TGCGCCAGCAGCCAAGAGATCCCCGTGGTAGGGCGGGGGGCAGATACGCAGTATTTT
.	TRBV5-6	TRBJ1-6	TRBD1	CASSSRTGRSPLHF	TGTGCCAGCAGCTCAAGGACAGGGCGCTCACCCCTCCACTTT
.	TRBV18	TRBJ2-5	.	CASSPSSGARQTQYF	TGTGCCAGCTCACCGTCTTCAGGGGCGCGACAGACCCAGTACTTC
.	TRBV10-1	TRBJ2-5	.	CASSEGGGGETQYF	TGCGCCAGCAGTGAGGGCGGCGGTGGAGAGACCCAGTACTTC